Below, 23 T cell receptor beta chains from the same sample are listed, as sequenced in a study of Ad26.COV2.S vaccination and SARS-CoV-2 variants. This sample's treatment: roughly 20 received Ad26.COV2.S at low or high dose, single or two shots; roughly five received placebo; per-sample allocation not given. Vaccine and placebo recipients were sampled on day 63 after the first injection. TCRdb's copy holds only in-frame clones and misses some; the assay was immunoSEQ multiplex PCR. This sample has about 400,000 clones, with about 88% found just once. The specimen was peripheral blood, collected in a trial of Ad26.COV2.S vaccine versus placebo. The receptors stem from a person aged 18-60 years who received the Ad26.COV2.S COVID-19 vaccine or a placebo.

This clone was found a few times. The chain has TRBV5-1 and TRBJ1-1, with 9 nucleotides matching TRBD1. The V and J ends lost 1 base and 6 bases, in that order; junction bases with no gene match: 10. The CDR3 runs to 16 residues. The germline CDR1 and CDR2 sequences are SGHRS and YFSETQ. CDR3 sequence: CASSLLGQGYNAEAFF. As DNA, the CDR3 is TGCGCCAGCAGCTTGTTGGGACAGGGTTATAATGCTGAAGCTTTCTTT.

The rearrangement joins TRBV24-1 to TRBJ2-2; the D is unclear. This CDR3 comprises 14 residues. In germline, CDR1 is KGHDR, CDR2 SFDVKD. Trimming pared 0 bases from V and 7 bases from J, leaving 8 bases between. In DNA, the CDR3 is TGTGCCACCAGTGATTTGCCCCCCGGCGGGGAGCTGTTTTTT. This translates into CATSDLPPGGELFF.

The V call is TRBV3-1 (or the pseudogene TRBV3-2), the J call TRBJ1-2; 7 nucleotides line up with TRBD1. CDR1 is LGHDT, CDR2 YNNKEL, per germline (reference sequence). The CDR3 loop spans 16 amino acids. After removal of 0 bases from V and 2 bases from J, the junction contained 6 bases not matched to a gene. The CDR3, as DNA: TGTGCCAGCAGCCAAGATAGGGACAGCCCCAACTATGGCTACACCTTC. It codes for CASSQDRDSPNYGYTF.

CDR3 in DNA: TGTGCCAGCAGCCTCGGACGGTCCTACTATGGCTACACCTTC. Protein: CASSLGRSYYGYTF. V and J are TRBV6-2 or TRBV6-3 and TRBJ1-2; D is undetermined. Germline loops: CDR1 MNHEY, CDR2 SVGEGT. CDR3 length equals 14 residues. Trimming removed 6 bases from V and 3 bases from J, with 14 bases in between.

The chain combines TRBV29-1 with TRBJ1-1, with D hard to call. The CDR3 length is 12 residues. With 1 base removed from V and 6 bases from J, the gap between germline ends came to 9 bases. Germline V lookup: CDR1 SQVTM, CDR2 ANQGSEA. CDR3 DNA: TGCAGCGTTGAAGCTTTAAACCCTGAAGCTTTCTTT. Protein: CSVEALNPEAFF.

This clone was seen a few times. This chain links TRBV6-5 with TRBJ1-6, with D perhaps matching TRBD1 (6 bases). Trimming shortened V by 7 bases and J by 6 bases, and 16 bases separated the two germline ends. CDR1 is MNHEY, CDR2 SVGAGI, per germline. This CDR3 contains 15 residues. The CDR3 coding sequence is TGTGCCAGCACCCCGCGAAGGGGGAGTAATTCACCCCTCCACTTT. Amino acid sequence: CASTPRRGSNSPLHF.

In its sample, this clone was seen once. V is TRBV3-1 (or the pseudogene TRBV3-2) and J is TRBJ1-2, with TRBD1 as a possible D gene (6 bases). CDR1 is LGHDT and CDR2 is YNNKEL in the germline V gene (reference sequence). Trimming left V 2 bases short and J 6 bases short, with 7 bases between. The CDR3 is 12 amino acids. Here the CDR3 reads CASSQYRDGYTF. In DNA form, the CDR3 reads TGTGCCAGCAGCCAATACAGGGATGGCTACACCTTC.

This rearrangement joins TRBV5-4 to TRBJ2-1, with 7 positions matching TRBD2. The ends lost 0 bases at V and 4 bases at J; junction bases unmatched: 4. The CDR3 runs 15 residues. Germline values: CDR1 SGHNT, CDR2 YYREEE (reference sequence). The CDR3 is CASSLEREVYNEQFF. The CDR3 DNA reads TGTGCCAGCAGCTTGGAACGGGAGGTGTACAATGAGCAGTTCTTC.

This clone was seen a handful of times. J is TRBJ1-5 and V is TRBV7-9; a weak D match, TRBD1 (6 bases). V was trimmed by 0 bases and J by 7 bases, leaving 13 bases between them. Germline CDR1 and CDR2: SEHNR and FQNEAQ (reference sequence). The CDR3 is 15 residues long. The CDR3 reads CASSLARGTGQPQHF. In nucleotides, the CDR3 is TGTGCCAGCAGCTTAGCACGAGGTACAGGGCAGCCCCAGCATTTT.

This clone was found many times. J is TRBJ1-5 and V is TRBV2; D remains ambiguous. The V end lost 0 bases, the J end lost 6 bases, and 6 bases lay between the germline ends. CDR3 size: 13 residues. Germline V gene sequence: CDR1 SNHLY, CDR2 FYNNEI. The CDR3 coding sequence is TGTGCCAGCAGTGAAGCAGAGGTTCAGCCCCAGCATTTT. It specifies CASSEAEVQPQHF.

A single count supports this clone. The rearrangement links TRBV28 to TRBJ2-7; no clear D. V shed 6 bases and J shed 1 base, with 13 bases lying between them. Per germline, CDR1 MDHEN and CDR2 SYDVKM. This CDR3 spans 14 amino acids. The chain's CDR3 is CASSRRLPSYEQYF. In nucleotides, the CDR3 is TGTGCCAGCAGCCGCCGACTCCCTTCCTACGAGCAGTACTTC.

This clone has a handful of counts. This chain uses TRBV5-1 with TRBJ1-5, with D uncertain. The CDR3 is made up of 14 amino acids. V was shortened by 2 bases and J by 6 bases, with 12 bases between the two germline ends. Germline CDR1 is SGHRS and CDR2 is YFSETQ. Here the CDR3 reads CASSFGSGVQPQHF. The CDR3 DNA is TGCGCCAGCAGCTTTGGGTCCGGGGTTCAGCCCCAGCATTTT.

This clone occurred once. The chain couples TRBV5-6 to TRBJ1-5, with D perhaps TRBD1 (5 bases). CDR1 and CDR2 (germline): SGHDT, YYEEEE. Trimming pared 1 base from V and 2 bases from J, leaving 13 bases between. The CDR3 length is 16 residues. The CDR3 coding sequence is TGTGCCAGCAGCTTGAATCAGGGAGTGGGCAATCAGCCCCAGCATTTT. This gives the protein CASSLNQGVGNQPQHF.

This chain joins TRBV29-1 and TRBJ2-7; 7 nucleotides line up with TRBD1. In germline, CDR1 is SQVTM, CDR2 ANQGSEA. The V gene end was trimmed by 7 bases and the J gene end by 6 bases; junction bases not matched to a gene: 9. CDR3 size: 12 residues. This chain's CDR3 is CSAIRDRGEQYF. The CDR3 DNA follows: TGCAGCGCCATACGGGACAGAGGCGAGCAGTACTTC.

This chain's CDR3 is CASSYSPSGKESYNEQFF. Here the CDR3 DNA reads TGTGCCAGCAGTTACTCCCCCAGCGGGAAGGAGTCCTACAATGAGCAGTTCTTC. V is TRBV6-2 or TRBV6-3 and J is TRBJ2-1; 7 bases are shared with TRBD2. J was trimmed by 1 base and V by 0 bases; bases with no gene match: 9. This CDR3 region has 18 residues. The germline V gene encodes CDR1 MNHEY and CDR2 SVGEGT.

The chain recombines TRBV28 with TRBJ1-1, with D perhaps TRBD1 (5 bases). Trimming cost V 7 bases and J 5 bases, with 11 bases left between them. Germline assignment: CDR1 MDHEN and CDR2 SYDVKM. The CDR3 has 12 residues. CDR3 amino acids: CASTAGQTEAFF. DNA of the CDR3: TGTGCCAGCACGGCAGGGCAGACTGAAGCTTTCTTT.

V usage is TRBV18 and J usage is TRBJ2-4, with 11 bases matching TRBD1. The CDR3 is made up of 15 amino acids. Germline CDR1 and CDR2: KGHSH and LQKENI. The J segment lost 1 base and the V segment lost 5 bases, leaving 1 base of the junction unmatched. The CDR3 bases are TGTGCCAGCTCAGGGACAGGGGGTGCCAAAAACATTCAGTACTTC. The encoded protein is CASSGTGGAKNIQYF.

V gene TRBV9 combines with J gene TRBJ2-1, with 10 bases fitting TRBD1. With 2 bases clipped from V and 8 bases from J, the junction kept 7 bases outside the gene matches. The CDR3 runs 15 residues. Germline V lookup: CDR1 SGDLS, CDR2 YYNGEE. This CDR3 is CASSVSGTGVDEQFF. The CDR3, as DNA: TGTGCCAGCAGCGTTTCCGGGACAGGGGTCGATGAGCAGTTCTTC.

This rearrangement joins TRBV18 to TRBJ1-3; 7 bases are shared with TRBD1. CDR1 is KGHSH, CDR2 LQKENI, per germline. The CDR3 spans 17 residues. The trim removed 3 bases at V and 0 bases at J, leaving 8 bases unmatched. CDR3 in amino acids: CASSPGQPILSGNTIYF. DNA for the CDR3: TGTGCCAGCTCACCGGGACAGCCTATCCTCTCTGGAAACACCATATATTTT.

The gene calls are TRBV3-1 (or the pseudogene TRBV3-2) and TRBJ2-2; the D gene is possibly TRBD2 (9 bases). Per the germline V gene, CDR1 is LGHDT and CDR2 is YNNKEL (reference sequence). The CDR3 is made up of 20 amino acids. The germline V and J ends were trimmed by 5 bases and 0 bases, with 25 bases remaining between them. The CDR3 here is CASSSGGGLASLPNTGELFF. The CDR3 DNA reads TGTGCCAGCAGCTCAGGGGGCGGACTAGCGTCCCTTCCGAACACCGGGGAGCTGTTTTTT.

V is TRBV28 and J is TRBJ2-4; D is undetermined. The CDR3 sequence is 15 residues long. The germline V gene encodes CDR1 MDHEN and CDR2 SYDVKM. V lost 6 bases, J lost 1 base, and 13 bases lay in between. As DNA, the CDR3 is TGTGCCAGCAGCCCCATAGGGTTGGCCAAAAACATTCAGTACTTC. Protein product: CASSPIGLAKNIQYF.

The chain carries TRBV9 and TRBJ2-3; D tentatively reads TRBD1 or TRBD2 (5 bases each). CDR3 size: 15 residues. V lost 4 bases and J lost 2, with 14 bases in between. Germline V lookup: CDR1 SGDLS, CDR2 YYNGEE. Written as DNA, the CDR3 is TGTGCCAGCAGCCCCGAGGGGACCCACACAGATACGCAGTATTTT. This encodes CASSPEGTHTDTQYF.

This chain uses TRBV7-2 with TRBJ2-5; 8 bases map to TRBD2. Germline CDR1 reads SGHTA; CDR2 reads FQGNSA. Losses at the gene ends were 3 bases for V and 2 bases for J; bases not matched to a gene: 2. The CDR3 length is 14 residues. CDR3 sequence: CASSFVAGQETQYF. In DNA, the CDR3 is TGTGCCAGCAGCTTTGTAGCGGGGCAAGAGACCCAGTACTTC.